A selection of T cell receptor beta chains follows, all from one sample in a study of blood T cell repertoires in COVID-19. Assay used: immunoSEQ multiplex PCR; TCRdb lists only in-frame clones, some missing. The data contain around 310,000 clones, 89% of them singletons. The material sequenced was PBMCs or T cells enriched from blood (not recorded which). These receptors were obtained from a woman aged 25 to 39 who had recovered from COVID-19. Both conserved end residues are part of each CDR3. The order of the fields is V gene, clone size, J gene, D gene, CDR3 DNA, CDR3 protein. A D gene is named only where the DNA matches it firmly. For some rows the clone size is stated as once, few or many, or as a class when expanded; others skip it.

V gene: TRBV10-3; clone size: few; J gene: TRBJ2-7; D gene: .; CDR3 DNA: TGTGCCATCAGTGGACTAGGGGACTACGAGCAGTACTTC; CDR3 protein: CAISGLGDYEQYF
V gene: TRBV11-2; clone size: .; J gene: TRBJ2-7; D gene: .; CDR3 DNA: TGTGCCAGCAGCTTAGTCGTCGCGATCTCCTACGAGCAGTACTTC; CDR3 protein: CASSLVVAISYEQYF
V gene: TRBV10-3; clone size: .; J gene: TRBJ1-1; D gene: .; CDR3 DNA: TGTGCCATCAGTTCCGACACGGTGAACACTGAAGCTTTCTTT; CDR3 protein: CAISSDTVNTEAFF
V gene: TRBV28; clone size: .; J gene: TRBJ1-5; D gene: .; CDR3 DNA: TGTGCCAGCAGTTCTCATACAGGCGATCAGCCCCAGCATTTT; CDR3 protein: CASSSHTGDQPQHF
V gene: TRBV19; clone size: once; J gene: TRBJ2-3; D gene: TRBD1; CDR3 DNA: TGTGCCAGTAGTAGCCCCTCCGGGACAGGGGGAGATACGCAGTATTTT; CDR3 protein: CASSSPSGTGGDTQYF
V gene: TRBV4-2; clone size: .; J gene: TRBJ1-2; D gene: TRBD1; CDR3 DNA: TGTGCCAGCAGCCAAGAGGGACAGGGGGCTTCTGGCTACACCTTC; CDR3 protein: CASSQEGQGASGYTF
V gene: TRBV19; clone size: .; J gene: TRBJ2-1; D gene: TRBD2; CDR3 DNA: TGTGCCAGTAGTAGGTGGCTAGCGGAGTTGAACAATGAGCAGTTCTTC; CDR3 protein: CASSRWLAELNNEQFF
V gene: TRBV28; clone size: once; J gene: TRBJ1-6; D gene: TRBD1; CDR3 DNA: TGTGCCAGCACTCTGAACAGGGGCTCCTATAATTCACCCCTCCACTTT; CDR3 protein: CASTLNRGSYNSPLHF
V gene: TRBV18; clone size: .; J gene: TRBJ2-1; D gene: .; CDR3 DNA: TGTGCCAGCTCACCGGGCAGGGGCAATGAGCAGTTCTTC; CDR3 protein: CASSPGRGNEQFF
V gene: TRBV5-6; clone size: .; J gene: TRBJ1-2; D gene: .; CDR3 DNA: TGTGCCAGCAGCTTCGGGGGTAACTATGGCTACACCTTC; CDR3 protein: CASSFGGNYGYTF
V gene: TRBV15; clone size: .; J gene: TRBJ1-6; D gene: .; CDR3 DNA: TGTGCCACCAGCCGAGACCGGGGGGGGAATTCACCCCTCCACTTT; CDR3 protein: CATSRDRGGNSPLHF
V gene: TRBV15; clone size: .; J gene: TRBJ1-5; D gene: .; CDR3 DNA: TGTGCCACCAGCAGAGATCACAACCAGCCCCAGCATTTT; CDR3 protein: CATSRDHNQPQHF
V gene: TRBV6-5; clone size: .; J gene: TRBJ2-7; D gene: TRBD2; CDR3 DNA: TGTGCCAGCAGTTTCCGGACTAGCGGGGGCTCCTACGAGCAGTACTTC; CDR3 protein: CASSFRTSGGSYEQYF
V gene: TRBV11-3; clone size: .; J gene: TRBJ2-7; D gene: .; CDR3 DNA: TGTGCCAGCAGCTTAGGCTCTCAGGTAGAGCAGTACTTC; CDR3 protein: CASSLGSQVEQYF
V gene: TRBV13; clone size: .; J gene: TRBJ1-1; D gene: TRBD1; CDR3 DNA: TGTGCCAGCAGCAGACAGGGGATTGAAGCTTTCTTT; CDR3 protein: CASSRQGIEAFF
V gene: TRBV18; clone size: .; J gene: TRBJ2-2; D gene: TRBD2; CDR3 DNA: TGTGCCAGCTCACGTGAGCGGGAGGGCCAGTCCGGGGAGCTGTTTTTT; CDR3 protein: CASSREREGQSGELFF
V gene: TRBV5-5; clone size: .; J gene: TRBJ1-4; D gene: .; CDR3 DNA: TGTGCCAGCAGCTTGGCAGACAGGCTTTCCCTTCATGAAAAGCTGTTTTTT; CDR3 protein: CASSLADRLSLHEKLFF
V gene: TRBV7-9; clone size: .; J gene: TRBJ1-2; D gene: .; CDR3 DNA: TGTGCCAGCATCGTGGGGGACGGGGGAGTCTATGGCTACACCTTC; CDR3 protein: CASIVGDGGVYGYTF
V gene: TRBV3-1/TRBV3-2; clone size: .; J gene: TRBJ2-5; D gene: TRBD1; CDR3 DNA: TGTGCCAGCAGCCAAGACCCGTGGACAGGGTACGAGACCCAGTACTTC; CDR3 protein: CASSQDPWTGYETQYF
V gene: TRBV7-9; clone size: .; J gene: TRBJ2-5; D gene: .; CDR3 DNA: TGTGCCAGCAGCTCCCCCCTGGGGCGGGGACAAGAGACCCAGTACTTC; CDR3 protein: CASSSPLGRGQETQYF
V gene: TRBV14; clone size: .; J gene: TRBJ1-3; D gene: .; CDR3 DNA: TGTGCCAGCAGCCAAGGCACATACTCTGGAAACACCATATATTTT; CDR3 protein: CASSQGTYSGNTIYF
V gene: TRBV18; clone size: .; J gene: TRBJ2-7; D gene: TRBD2; CDR3 DNA: TGTGCCAGCTCACCGCCAGGGACTAGCGGGGTCTACGAGCAGTACTTC; CDR3 protein: CASSPPGTSGVYEQYF
V gene: TRBV15; clone size: .; J gene: TRBJ2-7; D gene: .; CDR3 DNA: TGTGCCACCAGCAGAGACCTACACGGGGGCTACGAGCAGTACTTC; CDR3 protein: CATSRDLHGGYEQYF
V gene: TRBV11-2; clone size: .; J gene: TRBJ1-5; D gene: .; CDR3 DNA: TGTGCCAGCAGCTTAGACAGGGCGGGCAATCAGCCCCAGCATTTT; CDR3 protein: CASSLDRAGNQPQHF
V gene: TRBV25-1; clone size: .; J gene: TRBJ2-1; D gene: .; CDR3 DNA: TGTGCCAGTGGAGGACGGAGAAGCTCCTACAATGAGCAGTTCTTC; CDR3 protein: CASGGRRSSYNEQFF
V gene: TRBV29-1; clone size: .; J gene: TRBJ1-3; D gene: .; CDR3 DNA: TGCAGCGTTATCGTCCGGGGTTTGGGCGCTGGAAACACCATATATTTT; CDR3 protein: CSVIVRGLGAGNTIYF
V gene: TRBV7-9; clone size: .; J gene: TRBJ1-1; D gene: .; CDR3 DNA: TGTGCCAGCCAATGGACAGTGAACACTGAAGCTTTCTTT; CDR3 protein: CASQWTVNTEAFF
V gene: TRBV12-3/TRBV12-4; clone size: .; J gene: TRBJ2-1; D gene: .; CDR3 DNA: TGTGCCAGCAGTTTACTCGGGAGCGATGAGCAGTTCTTC; CDR3 protein: CASSLLGSDEQFF
V gene: TRBV28; clone size: .; J gene: TRBJ1-1; D gene: TRBD1; CDR3 DNA: TGTGCCAGCAGTTCCACGACGGACAGGGGAAAAGCTTTCTTT; CDR3 protein: CASSSTTDRGKAFF
V gene: TRBV27; clone size: .; J gene: TRBJ2-7; D gene: TRBD1; CDR3 DNA: TGTGCCAGCAGCGTAGGGACAGGGGGCGACGAGCAGTACTTC; CDR3 protein: CASSVGTGGDEQYF
V gene: TRBV19; clone size: .; J gene: TRBJ1-1; D gene: .; CDR3 DNA: TGTGCCAGTAGTATTACTGGGAACACTGAAGCTTTCTTT; CDR3 protein: CASSITGNTEAFF
V gene: TRBV9; clone size: .; J gene: TRBJ1-1; D gene: .; CDR3 DNA: TGTGCCAGCAGCGTGCTAGGGGCAGGGAACACTGAAGCTTTCTTT; CDR3 protein: CASSVLGAGNTEAFF
V gene: TRBV4-3; clone size: .; J gene: TRBJ1-4; D gene: .; CDR3 DNA: TGCGCCAGCAGCCAAGATGCGGCCCTCACCTTTTCGCTGTTTTTT; CDR3 protein: CASSQDAALTFSLFF
V gene: TRBV2; clone size: once; J gene: TRBJ2-2; D gene: .; CDR3 DNA: TGTGCCAGCAGTGAATATGGCACAGAGAACACCGGGGAGCTGTTTTTT; CDR3 protein: CASSEYGTENTGELFF
V gene: TRBV28; clone size: .; J gene: TRBJ1-2; D gene: TRBD1; CDR3 DNA: TGTGCCAGCCTTAACAGGGGGCTTGGGCGGAACTATGGCTACACCTTC; CDR3 protein: CASLNRGLGRNYGYTF
V gene: TRBV27; clone size: .; J gene: TRBJ2-7; D gene: TRBD2; CDR3 DNA: TGTGCCAGCAGCCCTAGGACTAGCGGGAGCTCCTACGAGCAGTACTTC; CDR3 protein: CASSPRTSGSSYEQYF
V gene: TRBV5-7; clone size: .; J gene: TRBJ1-5; D gene: .; CDR3 DNA: TGTGCCAGCAGCTGGACAACAGGGCGTGAGTGTTACAATCAGCCCCAGCATTTT; CDR3 protein: CASSWTTGRECYNQPQHF
V gene: TRBV5-4; clone size: .; J gene: TRBJ2-2; D gene: TRBD2; CDR3 DNA: TGTGCCAGCAGCTTAGGCCTAGCGGGAGACGGTACCGGGGAGCTGTTTTTT; CDR3 protein: CASSLGLAGDGTGELFF
V gene: TRBV4-3; clone size: .; J gene: TRBJ1-2; D gene: TRBD1; CDR3 DNA: TGCGCCAGCAGCCACAACAGGGGGCCGACGCCCACCTTC; CDR3 protein: CASSHNRGPTPTF
V gene: TRBV5-1; clone size: .; J gene: TRBJ1-2; D gene: .; CDR3 DNA: TGCGCCAGCAGCTTGGCCGGGGTAGATGCTGGCTACACCTTC; CDR3 protein: CASSLAGVDAGYTF
V gene: TRBV3-1/TRBV3-2; clone size: .; J gene: TRBJ1-5; D gene: .; CDR3 DNA: TGTGCCAGCAGCCATATGGGGGGTCAGCCCCAGCATTTT; CDR3 protein: CASSHMGGQPQHF
V gene: TRBV10-1; clone size: .; J gene: TRBJ1-2; D gene: .; CDR3 DNA: TGCGCCAGCAGTGAGGGTCAGGGTGGTGGCTACACCTTC; CDR3 protein: CASSEGQGGGYTF
V gene: TRBV5-1; clone size: .; J gene: TRBJ1-4; D gene: TRBD1; CDR3 DNA: TGCGCCAGCAGTAACGAGGGGGCAGGTGAAAAACTGTTTTTT; CDR3 protein: CASSNEGAGEKLFF
V gene: TRBV19; clone size: .; J gene: TRBJ2-2; D gene: TRBD1; CDR3 DNA: TGTGCCAGTGCCGGGACAGGGGGCCCCGGGGAGCTGTTTTTT; CDR3 protein: CASAGTGGPGELFF
V gene: TRBV12-3/TRBV12-4; clone size: .; J gene: TRBJ1-5; D gene: TRBD1; CDR3 DNA: TGTGCCAGCAGCCACCAGGGGGGACCCCAGCATTTT; CDR3 protein: CASSHQGGPQHF
V gene: TRBV18; clone size: .; J gene: TRBJ2-1; D gene: .; CDR3 DNA: TGTGCCAGCTCCCCCGGGTCGGTCGAGCAGTTCTTC; CDR3 protein: CASSPGSVEQFF
V gene: TRBV29-1; clone size: .; J gene: TRBJ2-7; D gene: .; CDR3 DNA: TGCAGCGCTATCACCGGGAACCTCGACGAGCAGTACTTC; CDR3 protein: CSAITGNLDEQYF
V gene: TRBV6-5; clone size: .; J gene: TRBJ1-2; D gene: .; CDR3 DNA: TGTGCCAGCAGAGACTCAGCGTTTGCTTATGGCTACACCTTC; CDR3 protein: CASRDSAFAYGYTF